This T cell receptor beta chain was observed in a study of breast tumors, draining lymph nodes, adjacent tissues. A single record per CDR3 protein comes from TCRdb applying MiXCR to the multiplex PCR reads. The sample includes approximately 210,000 distinct CDR3 sequences, around 35% seen only once; the top ten take 3.6%. This clonotype was observed at least ten times. Its cognate antigen is unknown. Study observations and caveats: Data fit most tumor T cells coming from lymph node, expanding in tumor. Luminal-like breast cancer showed significantly higher tumor–nontumor repertoire similarity than basal-like. Compared with lymph nodes, tumors were less diverse; compared with nontumor tissue, more.

Deletions cut 3 bases from V and 4 bases from J, with 13 bases between. The CDR3 is 15 residues long. Germline CDR1 LGHNA, CDR2 YSLEER. Axillary draining lymph nodes of breast cancer patients supplied the node samples. This receptor was obtained from a female donor with breast cancer. Some clones in this sample may be carry-over from other donors' samples. Sequenced sample: axillary lymph node tissue. V gene TRBV4-3 combines with J gene TRBJ1-3, with no clear D. The CDR3 region is CASSQGHGRGNTIYF. Here the CDR3 DNA reads TGCGCCAGCAGCCAGGGCCATGGACGGGGAAACACCATATATTTT.